The clone carrying this T cell receptor beta chain counts as medium-sized. Its target is not known. The CDR3 runs 14 residues. V trimming: 5 bases; J trimming: 4 bases; junction bases outside the gene matches: 4. Germline V gene sequence: CDR1 SGHAT, CDR2 FQNNGV. Once obtained from cultured CD4+ T cells, the DNA was sequenced using the Oncomine TCR Beta short-read assay. Each CDR3 protein gets one entry after TCRdb re-called the PCR reads with MiXCR. The sample has some 4,000 distinct CDR3 sequences; 15% to 20% are singletons. This specimen comes from a study of vaccination and CD4 T cells after COVID-19. In the study overall: Cells were stimulated with overlapping spike peptides from SARS-CoV-2, HCoV-NL63, HCoV-OC43 and HCoV-229E.

Regarding treatment: approximately 9-day PBMC culture with coronavirus spike peptide pools or control peptides (ViraFEST assay). ViraFEST relied on peptide pools to expand antigen-specific T cells; the TCRs were sequenced afterward. Researchers reported culturing under 2.5 million PBMCs per well with approximately 10 IU/ml IL-2 and about 9.3 ug/ml peptide pools. This chain joins TRBV11-2 and TRBJ1-2, with 10 bases that match TRBD1. The sequence came from a human donor who had recovered from COVID-19. The sequenced material came from CD4+ T cells from blood, cultured in vitro. CDR3 residues: CASSGQGVGYGYTF. CDR3 bases: TGTGCCAGCAGCGGACAGGGGGTGGGCTATGGCTACACCTTC. The full variable domain, completed using reference TRBV11-2 and TRBJ1-2, is EAGVAQSPRYKIIEKRQSVAFWCNPISGHATLYWYQQILGQGPKLLIQFQNNGVVDDSQLPKDRFSAERLKGVDSTLKIQPAKLEDSAVYLCASSGQGVGYGYTFGSGTRLTVV.